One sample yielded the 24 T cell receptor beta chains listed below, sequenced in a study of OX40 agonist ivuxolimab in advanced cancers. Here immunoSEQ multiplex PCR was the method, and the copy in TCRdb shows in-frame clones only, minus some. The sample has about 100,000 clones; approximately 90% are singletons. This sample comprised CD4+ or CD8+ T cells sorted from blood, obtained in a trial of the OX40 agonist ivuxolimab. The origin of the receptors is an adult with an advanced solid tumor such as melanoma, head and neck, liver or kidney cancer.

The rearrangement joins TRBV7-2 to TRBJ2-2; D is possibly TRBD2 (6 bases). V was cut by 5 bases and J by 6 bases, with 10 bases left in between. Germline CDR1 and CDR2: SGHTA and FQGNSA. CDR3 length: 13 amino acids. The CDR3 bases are TGTGCCAGCAGCCTTCGGGAGCCCGGGGAGCTGTTTTTT. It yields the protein CASSLREPGELFF.

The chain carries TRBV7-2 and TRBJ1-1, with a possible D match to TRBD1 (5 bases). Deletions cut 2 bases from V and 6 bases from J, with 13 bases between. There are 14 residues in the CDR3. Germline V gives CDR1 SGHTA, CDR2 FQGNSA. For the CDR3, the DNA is TGTGCCAGCAGCTTATACAGCGAGGGGCCTGAAGCTTTCTTT. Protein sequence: CASSLYSEGPEAFF.

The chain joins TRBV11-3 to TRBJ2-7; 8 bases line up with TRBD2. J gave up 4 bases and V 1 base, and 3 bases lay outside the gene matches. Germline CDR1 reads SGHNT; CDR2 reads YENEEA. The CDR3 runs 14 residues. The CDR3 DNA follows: TGTGCCAGCAGCTTAGTTAGCGGGACTTACGAGCAGTACTTC. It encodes CASSLVSGTYEQYF.

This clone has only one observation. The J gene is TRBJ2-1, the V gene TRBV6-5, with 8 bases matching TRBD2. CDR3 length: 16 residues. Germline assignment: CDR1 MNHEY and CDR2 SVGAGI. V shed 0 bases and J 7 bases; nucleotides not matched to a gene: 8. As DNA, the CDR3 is TGTGCCAGCAGTTACTCTTCGGGAGGGCCGGTGAATGAGCAGTTCTTC. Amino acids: CASSYSSGGPVNEQFF.

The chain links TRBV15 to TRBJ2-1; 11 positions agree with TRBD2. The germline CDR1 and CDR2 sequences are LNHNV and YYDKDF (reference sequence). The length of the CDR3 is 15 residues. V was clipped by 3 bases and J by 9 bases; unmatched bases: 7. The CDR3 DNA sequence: TGTGCCACCAGCAGTAATAGCGGGAGGGATGGTGAGCAGTTCTTC. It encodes CATSSNSGRDGEQFF.

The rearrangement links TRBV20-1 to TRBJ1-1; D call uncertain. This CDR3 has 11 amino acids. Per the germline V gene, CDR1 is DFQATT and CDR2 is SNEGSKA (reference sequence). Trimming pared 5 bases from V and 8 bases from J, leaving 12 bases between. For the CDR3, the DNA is TGCAGTGCTGGGCAAACCCACGAAGCTTTCTTT. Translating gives CSAGQTHEAFF.

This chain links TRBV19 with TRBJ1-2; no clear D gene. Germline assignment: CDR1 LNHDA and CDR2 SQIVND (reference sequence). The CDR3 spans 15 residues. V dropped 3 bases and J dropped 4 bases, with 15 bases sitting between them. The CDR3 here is CASSISQEWGYGYTF. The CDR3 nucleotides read TGTGCCAGTAGTATTAGCCAGGAATGGGGCTATGGCTACACCTTC.

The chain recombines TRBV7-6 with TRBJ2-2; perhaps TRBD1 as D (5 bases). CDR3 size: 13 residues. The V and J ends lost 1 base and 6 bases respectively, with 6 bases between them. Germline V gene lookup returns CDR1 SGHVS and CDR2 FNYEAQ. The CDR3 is CASSLDRSGELFF. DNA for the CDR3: TGTGCCAGCAGCTTAGACAGGTCCGGGGAGCTGTTTTTT. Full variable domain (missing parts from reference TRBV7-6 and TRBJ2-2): GAGVSQSPRYKVTKRGQDVALRCDPISGHVSLYWYRQALGQGPEFLTYFNYEAQQDKSGLPNDRFSAERPEGSISTLTIQRTEQRDSAMYRCASSLDRSGELFFGEGSRLTVL.

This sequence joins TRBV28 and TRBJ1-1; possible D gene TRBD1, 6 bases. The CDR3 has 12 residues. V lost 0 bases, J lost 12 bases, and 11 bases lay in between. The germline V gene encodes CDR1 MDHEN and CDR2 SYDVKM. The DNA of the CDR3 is TGTGCCAGCAGTTTATGGGGGGCAGTACCTTTCTTT. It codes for CASSLWGAVPFF.

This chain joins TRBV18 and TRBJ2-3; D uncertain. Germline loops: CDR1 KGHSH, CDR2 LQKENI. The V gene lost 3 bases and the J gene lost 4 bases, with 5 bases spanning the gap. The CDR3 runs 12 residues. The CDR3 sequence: CASSPVADTQYF. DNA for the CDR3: TGTGCCAGCTCACCTGTGGCAGATACGCAGTATTTT.

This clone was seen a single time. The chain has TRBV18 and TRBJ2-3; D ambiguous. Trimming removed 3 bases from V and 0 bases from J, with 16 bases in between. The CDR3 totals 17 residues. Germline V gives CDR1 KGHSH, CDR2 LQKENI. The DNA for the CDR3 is TGTGCCAGCTCACCGCATTTTGGAGCACTTAGCACAGATACGCAGTATTTT. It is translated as CASSPHFGALSTDTQYF.

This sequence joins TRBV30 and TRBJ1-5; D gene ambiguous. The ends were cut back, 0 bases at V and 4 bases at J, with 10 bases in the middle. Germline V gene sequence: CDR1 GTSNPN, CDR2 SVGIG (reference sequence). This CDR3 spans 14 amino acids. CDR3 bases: TGTGCCTGGAGTGTAAGATTTGGGAATCAGCCCCAGCATTTT. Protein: CAWSVRFGNQPQHF.

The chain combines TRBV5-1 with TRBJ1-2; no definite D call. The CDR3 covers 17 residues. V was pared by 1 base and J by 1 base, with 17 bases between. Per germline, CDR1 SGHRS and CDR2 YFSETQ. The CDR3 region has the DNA TGCGCCAGCAGCTTGAGCAGAACCCGAGCTTTTAACTATGGCTACACCTTC. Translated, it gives CASSLSRTRAFNYGYTF.

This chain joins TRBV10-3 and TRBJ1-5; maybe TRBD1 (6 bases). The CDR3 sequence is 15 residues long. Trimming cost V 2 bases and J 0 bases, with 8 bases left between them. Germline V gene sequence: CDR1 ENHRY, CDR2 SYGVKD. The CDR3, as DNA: TGTGCCATCAGTGAGCCAGGGGATAGCAATCAGCCCCAGCATTTT. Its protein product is CAISEPGDSNQPQHF.

The DNA of the CDR3 is TGTGCCAGCAGCTTTTTGGGGGAGAACACCGGGGAGCTGTTTTTT. This translates into CASSFLGENTGELFF. The chain has TRBV5-4 and TRBJ2-2; the D call may be TRBD1 or TRBD2 (5 bases each). V lost 2 bases and J 1 base, leaving 9 bases between the germline ends. This CDR3 comprises 15 residues. Germline V gene sequence: CDR1 SGHNT, CDR2 YYREEE (reference sequence).

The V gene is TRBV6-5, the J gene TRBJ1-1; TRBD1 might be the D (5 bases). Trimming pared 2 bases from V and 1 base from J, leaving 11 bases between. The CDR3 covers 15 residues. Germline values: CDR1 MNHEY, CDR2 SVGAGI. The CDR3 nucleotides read TGTGCCAGCAGTTACAGGAGAGGGGCGAACACTGAAGCTTTCTTT. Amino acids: CASSYRRGANTEAFF.

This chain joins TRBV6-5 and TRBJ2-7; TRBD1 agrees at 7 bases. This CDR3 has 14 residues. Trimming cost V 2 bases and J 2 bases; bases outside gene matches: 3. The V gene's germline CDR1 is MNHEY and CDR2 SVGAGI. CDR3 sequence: CASSYRQGPYEQYF. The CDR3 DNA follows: TGTGCCAGCAGTTACAGACAGGGCCCCTACGAGCAGTACTTC.

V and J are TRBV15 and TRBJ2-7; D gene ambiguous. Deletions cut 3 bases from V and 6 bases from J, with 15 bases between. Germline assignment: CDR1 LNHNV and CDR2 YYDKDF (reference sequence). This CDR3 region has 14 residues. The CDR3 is CATSRGSKGSEQYF. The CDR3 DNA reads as TGTGCCACCAGCAGGGGCTCGAAAGGTTCCGAGCAGTACTTC.

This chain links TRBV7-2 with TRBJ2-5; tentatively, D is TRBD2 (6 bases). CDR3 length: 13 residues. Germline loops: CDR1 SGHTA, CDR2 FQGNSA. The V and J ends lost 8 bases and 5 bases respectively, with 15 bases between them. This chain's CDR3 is CASFGGIGETQYF. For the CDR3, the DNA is TGTGCCAGCTTTGGAGGGATCGGGGAGACCCAGTACTTC. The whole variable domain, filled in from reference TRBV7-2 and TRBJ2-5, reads GAGVSQSPSNKVTEKGKDVELRCDPISGHTALYWYRQSLGQGLEFLIYFQGNSAPDKSGLPSDRFSAERTGGSVSTLTIQRTQQEDSAVYLCASFGGIGETQYFGPGTRLLVL.

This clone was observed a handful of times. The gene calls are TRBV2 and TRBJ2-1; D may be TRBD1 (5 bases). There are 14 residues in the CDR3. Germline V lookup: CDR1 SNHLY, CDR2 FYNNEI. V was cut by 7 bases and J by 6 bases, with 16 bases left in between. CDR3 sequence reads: CASTGQGGRNEQFF. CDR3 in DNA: TGTGCCAGCACAGGGCAGGGTGGTCGCAATGAGCAGTTCTTC.

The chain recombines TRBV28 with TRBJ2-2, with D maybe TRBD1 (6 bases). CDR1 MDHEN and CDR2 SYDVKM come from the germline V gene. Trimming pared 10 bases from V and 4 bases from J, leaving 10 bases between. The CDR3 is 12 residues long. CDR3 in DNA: TGTGCCACAGACAGGCCCACCGGGGAGCTGTTTTTT. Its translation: CATDRPTGELFF.

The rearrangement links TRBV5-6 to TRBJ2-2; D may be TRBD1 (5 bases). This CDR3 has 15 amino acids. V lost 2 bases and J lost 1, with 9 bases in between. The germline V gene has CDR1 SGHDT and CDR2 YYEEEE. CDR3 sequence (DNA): TGTGCCAGCAGCTTAGGCAGGGTGAACACCGGGGAGCTGTTTTTT. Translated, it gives CASSLGRVNTGELFF.

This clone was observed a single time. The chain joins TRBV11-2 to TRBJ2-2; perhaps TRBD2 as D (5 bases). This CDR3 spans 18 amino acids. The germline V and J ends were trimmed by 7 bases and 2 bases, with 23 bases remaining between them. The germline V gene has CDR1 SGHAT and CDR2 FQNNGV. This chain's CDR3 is CASNSRTTGSQNTGELFF. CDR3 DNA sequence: TGTGCCAGCAACTCCCGCACCACGGGGTCCCAAAACACCGGGGAGCTGTTTTTT.

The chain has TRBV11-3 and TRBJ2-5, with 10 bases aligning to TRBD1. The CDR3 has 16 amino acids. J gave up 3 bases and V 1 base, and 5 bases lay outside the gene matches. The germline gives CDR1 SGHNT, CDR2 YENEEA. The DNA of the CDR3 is TGTGCCAGCAGCTTAGTGGGCGGGACAGGGGAAGAGACCCAGTACTTC. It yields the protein CASSLVGGTGEETQYF. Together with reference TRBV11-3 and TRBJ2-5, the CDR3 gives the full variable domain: EAGVVQSPRYKIIEKKQPVAFWCNPISGHNTLYWYLQNLGQGPELLIRYENEEAVDDSQLPKDRFSAERLKGVDSTLKIQPAELGDSAVYLCASSLVGGTGEETQYFGPGTRLLVL.